The clone carrying this TCR beta chain was seen only a few times. The antigen remains undetermined. This entry belongs to a study of T cells in Graves' hyperthyroidism and ophthalmopathy. Germline V gene sequence: CDR1 SEHNR, CDR2 FQNEAQ (reference sequence). This CDR3 is built from 14 residues. V was shortened by 3 bases and J by 5 bases, with 13 bases between the two germline ends. TCR beta CDR3 region amplification was performed from RNA transcripts. A set of HTBI primers served as the primers for a first-round RT-PCR of the TCR CDR3. In TCRdb, the multiplex PCR reads were re-called with MiXCR into one record per CDR3 protein. The profile shows 600,000 or so distinct CDR3 sequences, 14% of them singletons. General observations from the study: The model foresaw ophthalmopathy a median roughly 6.6 months prior to onset.

The sequencing input was blood. The TCR comes from a woman aged 18 to 35 with Graves' ophthalmopathy. The chain uses TRBV7-9 and TRBJ1-1, with unresolved D. The CDR3 region has the DNA TGTGCCAGCAGCTTTCCCGGGAGGAAGACTGAAGCTTTCTTT. Translating it yields CASSFPGRKTEAFF.